These 32 T cell receptor beta chains were all obtained from the same sample, sequenced in a study of blood T cells in healthy people across ages (dated by TCRdb to about 2015). Library preparation used 5' RACE. Sequenced using an Illumina HiSeq 2500. The second PCR ran for about 6 to 11 cycles and used a J-beta primer mix along with a sample-barcoded 5' primer. TCRdb applied fastp at Q25 and MiXCR to the public reads, then kept only in-frame beta chains. Every CDR3 protein is listed once, alongside the most common genes and DNA of its rows. The sample table lists 600,000 or so distinct CDR3 sequences, approximately 30% of them with a count of one. 15% to 17% of the sample is in the top ten clones. The sequencing input was blood. These receptors came from a woman of 80 years or more in good health.

About this clonotype itself: This clone may be a read error of a much larger clone one base away. V usage is TRBV9 and J usage is TRBJ2-1; 8 bases fit TRBD2. Germline CDR1 is SGDLS and CDR2 is YYNGEE. The CDR3 extends over 15 amino acids. V lost 0 bases to trimming and J lost 13 bases; unmatched junction nucleotides: 12. The CDR3 region is CASSVAGGPGETQFF. CDR3 nucleotide sequence: TGTGCCAGCAGCGTAGCGGGGGGGCCAGGGGAGACCCAGTTCTTC. Full variable domain (missing parts from reference TRBV9 and TRBJ2-1): DSGVTQTPKHLITATGQRVTLRCSPRSGDLSVYWYQQSLDQGLQFLIQYYNGEERAKGNILERFSAQQFPDLHSELNLSSLELGDSALYFCASSVAGGPGETQFFGPGTRLTVL.

This clonotype was seen at least ten times. This rearrangement joins TRBV7-2 to TRBJ1-5; 7 bases align to TRBD1. With 6 bases clipped from V and 3 bases from J, the junction kept 8 bases outside the gene matches. This CDR3 has 15 residues. Germline CDR1 and CDR2: SGHTA and FQGNSA. The CDR3 loop is CASRLDRAPNQPQHF. CDR3 DNA: TGTGCCAGCAGACTAGACAGGGCCCCCAATCAGCCCCAGCATTTT.

This clonotype has a count of ten or more. V is TRBV4-3 and J is TRBJ2-5, with 7 bases aligning to TRBD1. With 0 bases clipped from V and 4 bases from J, the junction kept 5 bases outside the gene matches. There are 15 residues in the CDR3. Germline lookup yields CDR1 LGHNA and CDR2 YSLEER. The chain's CDR3 is CASSQDYRGRETQYF. CDR3 coding DNA: TGCGCCAGCAGCCAAGACTACAGGGGACGAGAGACCCAGTACTTC.

CDR3 sequence reads: CASSQAGAGGPNEQYF. CDR3 sequence (DNA): TGTGCCAGCAGCCAAGCCGGCGCGGGGGGGCCAAATGAGCAGTACTTC. This chain uses TRBV3-1 with TRBJ2-5; TRBD2 matches 9 bases. Looked up from germline, CDR1 is LGHDT and CDR2 is YNNKEL (reference sequence). Trimming cost V 1 base and J 11 bases; bases outside gene matches: 14. This CDR3 is built from 16 residues.

With respect to this clonotype: This may come from a read error, since a much larger clone is one base off. This chain uses TRBV12-3 or TRBV12-4 with TRBJ2-1; D remains ambiguous. The CDR3 is 13 amino acids. V shed 5 bases and J shed 5 bases, with 10 bases lying between them. Here the CDR3 reads CASSLPRNNEQFF. The CDR3 coding sequence is TGTGCCAGCAGTCTTCCCAGGAACAATGAGCAGTTCTTC.

On this clonotype: In this CDR3 the conserved last residue, phenylalanine or tryptophan, is missing, so a read error is likely. This chain links TRBV27 with TRBJ1-1; unclear D gene. Per the germline V gene, CDR1 is MNHEY and CDR2 is SMNVEV (reference sequence). The CDR3 is 17 residues long. In DNA form, the CDR3 reads TGTGTCAGCTCTCCCCGCTCGATACTTCTCGGGGACACTGAAGCTTTCTGT. It is translated as CVSSPRSILLGDTEAFC.

Only a few counts were recorded for this clonotype. The chain employs TRBV7-9 and TRBJ2-3; the D gene is possibly TRBD1 (6 bases). Trimming cost V 3 bases and J 5 bases, with 15 bases left between them. Germline V gene data show CDR1 as SEHNR and CDR2 as FQNEAQ (reference sequence). The CDR3 has 15 amino acids. This CDR3 reads CASSFRAGAGDTQYF. As DNA, the CDR3 is TGTGCCAGCAGCTTTAGAGCAGGGGCCGGAGATACGCAGTATTTT.

A few counts support this clonotype. The gene calls are TRBV29-1 and TRBJ1-1; tentatively, D is TRBD1 (5 bases). The germline CDR1 and CDR2 sequences are SQVTM and ANQGSEA. The CDR3 covers 14 residues. V was shortened by 4 bases and J by 3 bases, with 15 bases between the two germline ends. CDR3 amino acids: CSVATVRGDTEAFF. Here the CDR3 DNA reads TGCAGCGTTGCGACGGTAAGGGGAGACACTGAAGCTTTCTTT.

This clonotype is labeled medium-sized. The chain uses TRBV7-6 and TRBJ2-7, with 9 bases matching TRBD1. Germline CDR1 and CDR2: SGHVS and FNYEAQ. After removal of 3 bases from V and 5 bases from J, the junction contained 5 bases not matched to a gene. The CDR3 consists of 14 residues. The CDR3: CASSFGTGSDEQYF. CDR3 nucleotides: TGTGCCAGCAGCTTCGGGACAGGGTCCGACGAGCAGTACTTC.

The V call is TRBV7-9, the J call TRBJ2-5; 9 bases are shared with TRBD2. The CDR3 covers 14 residues. CDR1 is SEHNR, CDR2 FQNEAQ, per germline (reference sequence). The junction had 3 bases not matched to a gene; V was cut back by 4 bases and J by 3 bases. CDR3 in amino acids: CASSSLAGEETQYF. The CDR3 nucleotides read TGTGCCAGCAGCTCATTAGCGGGGGAAGAGACCCAGTACTTC.

As concerns this clonotype: One junction end does not reproduce the germline sequence, and a read error may be involved. The chain uses TRBV20-1 and TRBJ2-7; 9 bases fit TRBD1. TRBJ2-5 explains the end of the DNA better; the J call may be wrong. The CDR3 contains 16 residues. CDR1 and CDR2 from the germline V gene are DFQATT and SNEGSKA (reference sequence). The CDR3 region has the DNA TGCTGTGCAATCCGGAACAGGGGGCCTCGATGGGAGACCCAGTACTTC. It yields the protein CCAIRNRGPRWETQYF.

Many counts were recorded for this clonotype. The chain links TRBV12-3 or TRBV12-4 to TRBJ1-2; D is possibly TRBD1 (6 bases). The CDR3 runs 13 residues. The germline V and J ends were trimmed by 7 bases and 5 bases, with 14 bases remaining between them. The CDR3 reads CASTPQGWYGYTF. The CDR3 DNA reads TGTGCCAGCACTCCACAGGGTTGGTATGGCTACACCTTC.

CDR3 nucleotides: TGTGCCAGCAGTTACGGCCTGCTTAATTCACCCCTCCACTTT. Translated, it gives CASSYGLLNSPLHF. The genes are TRBV6-5 and TRBJ1-6; D unresolved. Looked up from germline, CDR1 is MNHEY and CDR2 is SVGAGI. V was clipped by 2 bases and J by 6 bases, with 8 bases between them. The CDR3 is 14 amino acids.

This clonotype appeared once. This could be a read error, since a much larger clone is one nucleotide away. This chain connects TRBV20-1 to TRBJ2-1, with 9 bases aligning to TRBD2. Germline V gives CDR1 DFQATT, CDR2 SNEGSKA (reference sequence). The CDR3 sequence is 15 residues long. V lost 0 bases, J lost 7 bases, and 7 bases stayed unmatched. CDR3: CSARDPSGESNEQFF. In DNA form, the CDR3 reads TGCAGTGCTAGAGACCCTAGCGGGGAATCGAATGAGCAGTTCTTC.

This clonotype was detected once. A much larger clone is a single base away; this may be a read error. The chain joins TRBV12-3 or TRBV12-4 to TRBJ1-5, with no clear D. The CDR3 contains 14 residues. The CDR3 protein is CASGLIGNGQPQHF. In DNA, the CDR3 is TGTGCCAGCGGTTTGATCGGGAACGGGCAGCCCCAGCATTTT.

The chain is built from TRBV20-1 and TRBJ2-5, with D unresolved. The ends were cut back, 0 bases at V and 5 bases at J, with 19 bases in the middle. CDR1 is DFQATT, CDR2 SNEGSKA, per germline (reference sequence). This CDR3 contains 16 residues. CDR3: CSARDRSQSLAETQYF. CDR3 bases: TGCAGTGCTAGAGATCGGTCCCAGTCCCTTGCCGAGACCCAGTACTTC.

This clonotype was recorded many times. The chain is built from TRBV10-3 and TRBJ2-5; 8 nucleotides align to TRBD2. The CDR3 covers 15 residues. The germline CDR1 and CDR2 sequences are ENHRY and SYGVKD. With V trimmed by 6 bases and J by 5 bases, 11 bases remained unmatched. Written as DNA, the CDR3 is TGTGCCATCAGGGCCTCCGGGGGGGCCGGGGAGACCCAGTACTTC. It specifies CAIRASGGAGETQYF.

This clonotype was counted between two and nine times. The chain is built from TRBV28 and TRBJ1-5; D uncertain. Germline V gene sequence: CDR1 MDHEN, CDR2 SYDVKM. V was shortened by 6 bases and J by 3 bases, with 6 bases between the two germline ends. This CDR3 comprises 12 residues. CDR3 sequence reads: CASRSPNQPQHF. The CDR3 bases are TGTGCCAGCAGATCCCCCAATCAGCCCCAGCATTTT.

The CDR3 loop reads CASSQASGWSTEAFF. CDR3 DNA sequence: TGCGCCAGCAGCCAAGCGTCAGGGTGGAGCACTGAAGCTTTCTTT. The V gene is TRBV4-1, the J gene TRBJ1-1, with D possibly being TRBD1 (5 bases). The V and J ends lost 1 base and 4 bases respectively, with 13 bases between them. CDR1 and CDR2 (germline): MGHRA, YSYEKL. The CDR3 runs to 15 residues.

For this clonotype: This may be a read error: a much more frequent sequence differs by one nucleotide. The chain employs TRBV6-2 or TRBV6-3 and TRBJ2-7; no clear D gene. CDR3 size: 14 residues. Trimming shortened V by 6 bases and J by 7 bases, and 19 bases separated the two germline ends. Germline lookup yields CDR1 MNHEY and CDR2 SVGEGT. The CDR3 protein is CASSQKFGYNEQYF. The CDR3 DNA is TGTGCCAGCAGCCAGAAATTTGGATACAATGAGCAGTACTTC.

This chain uses TRBV7-9 with TRBJ2-4, with D possibly called TRBD1 or TRBD2 (5 bases each). The J call is doubtful: the DNA matches TRBJ2-7 better. The CDR3 covers 17 residues. The germline gives CDR1 SEHNR, CDR2 FQNEAQ (reference sequence). This CDR3 is CASSLYPGPHPSYEQYF. The CDR3, as DNA: TGTGCCAGCAGCTTATATCCGGGACCTCATCCTTCCTACGAGCAGTACTTC.

This clonotype occurred many times. CDR3 sequence (DNA): TGTGCCAGCCGCTGGAGCAGGGCAGCGGATACGCAGTATTTT. Translating gives CASRWSRAADTQYF. The V and J genes are TRBV28 and TRBJ2-3; tentatively, D is TRBD1 (5 bases). The CDR3 runs to 14 residues. V was trimmed by 8 bases and J by 6 bases, leaving 18 bases between them. Germline-derived CDR1 and CDR2 are MDHEN and SYDVKM.

This chain uses TRBV7-9 with TRBJ2-7, with TRBD1 matching over 7 bases. Germline trimming cut 5 bases from V and 0 bases from J; bases unmatched to any gene: 10. This CDR3 is built from 16 residues. CDR1 SEHNR and CDR2 FQNEAQ come from the germline V gene (reference sequence). DNA for the CDR3: TGTGCCAGCAGCCAAGGGGTAGGACAGGCCTCCTACGAGCAGTACTTC. Translation: CASSQGVGQASYEQYF.

J is TRBJ2-3 and V is TRBV3-1, with 13 bases fitting TRBD2. CDR3 length equals 12 residues. Losses at the gene ends were 8 bases for V and 10 bases for J; bases not matched to a gene: 3. Germline V gene lookup returns CDR1 LGHDT and CDR2 YNNKEL (reference sequence). CDR3 region: CASGLAGDAQYF. CDR3 nucleotide sequence: TGTGCCAGCGGACTAGCGGGGGATGCGCAGTATTTT.

There are many counts of this clonotype. The V gene is TRBV12-3 or TRBV12-4, the J gene TRBJ2-1; perhaps TRBD2 as D (6 bases). V was trimmed by 3 bases and J by 0 bases, leaving 15 bases between them. The CDR3 totals 17 residues. In DNA form, the CDR3 reads TGTGCCAGCAGTTTGAAAGCGGCGGGACGCTCCTACAATGAGCAGTTCTTC. This encodes CASSLKAAGRSYNEQFF.

There are many counts of this clonotype. The CDR3 loop reads CASSLTTGQSPLHF. In DNA form, the CDR3 reads TGTGCCAGCAGCCTTACAACAGGCCAGTCACCCCTCCACTTT. V gene TRBV7-2 combines with J gene TRBJ1-6, with D possibly TRBD1 on 5 matching bases. Germline V gene data show CDR1 as SGHTA and CDR2 as FQGNSA. The CDR3 totals 14 residues. With 5 bases removed from V and 10 bases from J, the gap between germline ends came to 15 bases.

This clonotype was seen many times. This rearrangement joins TRBV12-3 or TRBV12-4 to TRBJ2-5, with a tentative D call TRBD2 (7 bases). The CDR3 runs 16 residues. Trimming shortened V by 1 base and J by 4 bases, and 16 bases separated the two germline ends. CDR3 sequence reads: CASSLGGGGPGETQYF. The CDR3 DNA follows: TGTGCCAGCAGTTTAGGTGGGGGGGGGCCTGGAGAGACCCAGTACTTC.

This clonotype came up many times. The rearrangement links TRBV7-9 to TRBJ1-1; D possibly corresponds to TRBD1 (6 bases). In germline, CDR1 is SEHNR, CDR2 FQNEAQ (reference sequence). The CDR3 is 15 amino acids. Trimming shortened V by 8 bases and J by 0 bases, and 16 bases separated the two germline ends. CDR3 in DNA: TGTGCCAGCGAAATCGGGGGGCGGGTGAACACTGAAGCTTTCTTT. Translation: CASEIGGRVNTEAFF.

Note on this clonotype: At one of its ends the junction is not consistent with the germline gene, which may arise from a read error. The J gene is TRBJ2-7, the V gene TRBV6-2 or TRBV6-3; 8 positions agree with TRBD2. CDR1 is MNHEY and CDR2 is SVGEGT in the germline V gene. The CDR3 runs to 15 residues. CDR3 DNA: TGTACCAGCTCATCCCTTAGCGGGGCCAACTACGAGCAGTACTTC. Translated, it gives CTSSSLSGANYEQYF.

Concerning this clonotype itself: Since a much larger clone is just one base distant, this may be a read error. The chain combines TRBV6-1 with TRBJ2-5; a possible D gene is TRBD2 (5 bases). The CDR3 has 15 amino acids. With 4 bases removed from V and 0 bases from J, the gap between germline ends came to 12 bases. From germline, CDR1 is MNHNS and CDR2 SASEGT. In DNA form, the CDR3 reads TGTGCCAGCAGTGTTCTAACGGGGTACCAAGAGACCCAGTACTTC. Translating gives CASSVLTGYQETQYF.

This clonotype was picked up many times. V is TRBV10-3 and J is TRBJ2-1; no definite D call. This CDR3 has 15 residues. The V end lost 2 bases, the J end lost 0 bases, and 8 bases lay between the germline ends. The germline CDR1 and CDR2 sequences are ENHRY and SYGVKD. CDR3 in amino acids: CAISEPRVSYNEQFF. The CDR3 DNA reads TGTGCCATCAGTGAGCCCCGGGTCTCCTACAATGAGCAGTTCTTC.

This clonotype was counted many times. The rearrangement joins TRBV15 to TRBJ2-7; D may match TRBD1 or TRBD2 (6 bases each). The CDR3 consists of 14 residues. Trimming took off 0 bases at V and 4 bases at J, with 10 bases between the two ends. Per germline, CDR1 LNHNV and CDR2 YYDKDF (reference sequence). The CDR3 sequence: CATSREQGGYEQYF. The CDR3 coding sequence is TGTGCCACCAGCAGAGAACAGGGAGGATACGAGCAGTACTTC.